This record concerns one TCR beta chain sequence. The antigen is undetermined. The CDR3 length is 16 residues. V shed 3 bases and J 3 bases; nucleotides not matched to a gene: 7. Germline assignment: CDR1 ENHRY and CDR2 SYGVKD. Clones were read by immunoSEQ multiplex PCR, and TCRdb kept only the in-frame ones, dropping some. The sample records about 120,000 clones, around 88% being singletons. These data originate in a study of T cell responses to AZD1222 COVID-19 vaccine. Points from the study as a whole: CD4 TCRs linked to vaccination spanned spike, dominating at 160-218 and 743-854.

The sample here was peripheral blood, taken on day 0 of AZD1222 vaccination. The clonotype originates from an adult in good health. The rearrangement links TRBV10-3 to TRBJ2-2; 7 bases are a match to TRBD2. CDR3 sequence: CAISDGGGVYTGELFF. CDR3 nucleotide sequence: TGTGCCATCAGTGACGGTGGGGGGGTCTACACCGGGGAGCTGTTTTTT.